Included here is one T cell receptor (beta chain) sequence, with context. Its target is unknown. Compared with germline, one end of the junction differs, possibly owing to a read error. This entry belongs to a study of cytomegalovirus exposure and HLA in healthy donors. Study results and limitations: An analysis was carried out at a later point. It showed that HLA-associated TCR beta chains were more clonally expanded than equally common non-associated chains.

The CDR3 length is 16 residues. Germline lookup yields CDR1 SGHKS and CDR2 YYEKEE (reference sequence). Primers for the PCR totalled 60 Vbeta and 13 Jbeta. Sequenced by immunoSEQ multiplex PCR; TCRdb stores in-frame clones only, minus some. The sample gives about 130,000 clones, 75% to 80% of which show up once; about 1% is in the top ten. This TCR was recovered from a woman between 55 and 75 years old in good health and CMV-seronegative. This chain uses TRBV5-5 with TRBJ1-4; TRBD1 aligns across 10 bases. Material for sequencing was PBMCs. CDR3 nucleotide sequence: TGTGCCAGCACCTTGATCCCGACAGGGGGCGTTGAAAAACTGTTTTTT. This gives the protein CASTLIPTGGVEKLFF.